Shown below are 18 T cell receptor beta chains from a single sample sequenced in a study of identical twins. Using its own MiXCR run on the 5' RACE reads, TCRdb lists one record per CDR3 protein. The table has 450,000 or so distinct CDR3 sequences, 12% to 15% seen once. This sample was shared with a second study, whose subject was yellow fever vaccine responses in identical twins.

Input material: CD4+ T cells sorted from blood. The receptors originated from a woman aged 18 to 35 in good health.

This CDR3 is CASTGTGDETQYF. The CDR3 DNA sequence: TGTGCCAGCACCGGGACAGGGGACGAGACCCAGTACTTC. The J gene is TRBJ2-5, the V gene TRBV6-4; TRBD1 matches 10 bases. The J segment lost 5 bases and the V segment lost 7 bases, leaving 4 bases of the junction unmatched. Germline CDR1 MRHNA, CDR2 SNTAGT. The CDR3 extends over 13 amino acids.

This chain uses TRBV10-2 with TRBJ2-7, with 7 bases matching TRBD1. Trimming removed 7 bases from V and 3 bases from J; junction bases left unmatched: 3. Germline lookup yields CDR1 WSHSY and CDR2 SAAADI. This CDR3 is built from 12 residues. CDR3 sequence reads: CASTGQDYEQYF. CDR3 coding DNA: TGCGCCAGCACCGGACAGGACTACGAGCAGTACTTC.

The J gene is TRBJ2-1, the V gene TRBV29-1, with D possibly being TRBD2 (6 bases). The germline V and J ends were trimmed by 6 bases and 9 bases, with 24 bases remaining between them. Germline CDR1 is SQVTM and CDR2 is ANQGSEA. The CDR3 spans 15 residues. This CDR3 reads CSVRSLALLRGEQFF. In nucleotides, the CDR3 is TGCAGCGTCAGGTCACTAGCTCTCCTTAGGGGTGAGCAGTTCTTC.

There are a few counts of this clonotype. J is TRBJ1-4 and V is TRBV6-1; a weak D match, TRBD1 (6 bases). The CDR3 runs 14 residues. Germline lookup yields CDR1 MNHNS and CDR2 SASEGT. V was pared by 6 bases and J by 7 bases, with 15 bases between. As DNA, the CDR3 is TGTGCCAGCAGGGACAGTGGGGGAAGTGAAAAACTGTTTTTT. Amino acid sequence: CASRDSGGSEKLFF.

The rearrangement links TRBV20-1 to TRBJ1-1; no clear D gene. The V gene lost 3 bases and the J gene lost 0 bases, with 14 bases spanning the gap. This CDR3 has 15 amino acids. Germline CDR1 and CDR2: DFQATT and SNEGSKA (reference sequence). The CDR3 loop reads CSASEFGGLNTEAFF. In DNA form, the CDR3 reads TGCAGTGCTAGCGAGTTCGGAGGGTTGAACACTGAAGCTTTCTTT.

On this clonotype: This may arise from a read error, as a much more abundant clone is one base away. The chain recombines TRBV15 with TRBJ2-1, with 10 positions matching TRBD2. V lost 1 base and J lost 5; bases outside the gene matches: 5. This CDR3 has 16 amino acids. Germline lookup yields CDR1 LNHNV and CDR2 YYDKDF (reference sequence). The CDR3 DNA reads TGTGCCACCAGCAGAGTACTAGCGGGAAAAAACAATGAGCAGTTCTTC. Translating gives CATSRVLAGKNNEQFF. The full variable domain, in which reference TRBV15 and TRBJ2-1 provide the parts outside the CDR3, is DAMVIQNPRYQVTQFGKPVTLSCSQTLNHNVMYWYQQKSSQAPKLLFHYYDKDFNNEADTPDNFQSRRPNTSFCFLDIRSPGLGDTAMYLCATSRVLAGKNNEQFFGPGTRLTVL.

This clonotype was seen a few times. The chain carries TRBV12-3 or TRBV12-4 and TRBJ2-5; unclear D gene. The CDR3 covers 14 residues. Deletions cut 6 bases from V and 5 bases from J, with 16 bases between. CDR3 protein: CASSPLTTNETQYF. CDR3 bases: TGTGCCAGCAGCCCATTAACAACTAATGAGACCCAGTACTTC.

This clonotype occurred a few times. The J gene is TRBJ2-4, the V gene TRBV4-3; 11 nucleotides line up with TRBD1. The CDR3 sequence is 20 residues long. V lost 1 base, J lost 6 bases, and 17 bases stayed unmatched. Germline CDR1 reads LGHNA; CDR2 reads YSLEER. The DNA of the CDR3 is TGCGCCAGCAGCCAAGGACCGACCTGGACAGGGGGCCGTAGTTCAAACATTCAGTACTTC. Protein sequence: CASSQGPTWTGGRSSNIQYF.

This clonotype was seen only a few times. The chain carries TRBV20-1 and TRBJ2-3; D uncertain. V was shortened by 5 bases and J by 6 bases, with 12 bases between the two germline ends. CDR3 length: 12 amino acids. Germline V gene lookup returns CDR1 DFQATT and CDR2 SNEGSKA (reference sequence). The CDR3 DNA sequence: TGCAGTGCTTCCCCCGGGTCGGATACGCAGTATTTT. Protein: CSASPGSDTQYF.

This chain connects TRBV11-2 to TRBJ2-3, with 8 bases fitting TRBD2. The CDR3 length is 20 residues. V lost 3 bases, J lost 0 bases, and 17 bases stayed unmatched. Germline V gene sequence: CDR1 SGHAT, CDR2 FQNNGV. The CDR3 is CASSFSPLAEMWGSTDTQYF. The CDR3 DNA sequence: TGTGCCAGCAGCTTCTCGCCACTAGCGGAGATGTGGGGTAGCACAGATACGCAGTATTTT.

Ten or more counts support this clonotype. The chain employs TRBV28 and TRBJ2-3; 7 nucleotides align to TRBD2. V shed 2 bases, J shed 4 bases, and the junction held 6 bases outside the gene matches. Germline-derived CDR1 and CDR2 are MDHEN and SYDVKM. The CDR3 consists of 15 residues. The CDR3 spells CASSLGGSGADTQYF. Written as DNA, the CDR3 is TGTGCCAGCAGTTTAGGTGGGAGCGGGGCAGATACGCAGTATTTT.

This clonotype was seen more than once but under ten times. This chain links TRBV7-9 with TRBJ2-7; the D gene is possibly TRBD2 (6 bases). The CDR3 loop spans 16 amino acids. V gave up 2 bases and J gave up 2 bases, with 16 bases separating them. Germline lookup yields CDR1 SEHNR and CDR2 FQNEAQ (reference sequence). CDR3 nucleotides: TGTGCCAGCAGCTTATCCCAAATGACGGGAGCCTACGAGCAGTACTTC. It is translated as CASSLSQMTGAYEQYF.

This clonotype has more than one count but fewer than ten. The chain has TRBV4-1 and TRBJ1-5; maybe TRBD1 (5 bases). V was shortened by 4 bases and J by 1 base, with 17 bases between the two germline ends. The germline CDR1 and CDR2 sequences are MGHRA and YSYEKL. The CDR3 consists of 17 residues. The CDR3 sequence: CASSPSLGGGSNQPQHF. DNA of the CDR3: TGCGCCAGCAGCCCCTCCCTTGGGGGAGGGAGCAATCAGCCCCAGCATTTT.

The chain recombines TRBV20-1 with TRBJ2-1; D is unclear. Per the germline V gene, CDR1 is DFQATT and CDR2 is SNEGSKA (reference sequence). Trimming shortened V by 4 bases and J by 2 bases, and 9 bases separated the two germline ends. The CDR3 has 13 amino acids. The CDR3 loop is CSAKRMAYNEQFF. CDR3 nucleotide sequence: TGCAGTGCTAAGAGGATGGCCTACAATGAGCAGTTCTTC.

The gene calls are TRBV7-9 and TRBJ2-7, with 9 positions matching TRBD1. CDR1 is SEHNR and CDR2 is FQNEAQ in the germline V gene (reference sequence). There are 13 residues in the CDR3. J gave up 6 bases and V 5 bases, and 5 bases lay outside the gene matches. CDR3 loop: CASSRGQGLEQYF. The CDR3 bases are TGTGCCAGCAGCAGGGGACAGGGACTCGAGCAGTACTTC.

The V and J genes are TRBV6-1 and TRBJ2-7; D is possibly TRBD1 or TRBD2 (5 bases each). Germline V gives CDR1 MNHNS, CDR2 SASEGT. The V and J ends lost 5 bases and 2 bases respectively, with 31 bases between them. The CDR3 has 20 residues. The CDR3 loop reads CASSQNREVNRDRNAYEQYF. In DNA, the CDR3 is TGTGCCAGCAGTCAAAACCGCGAAGTTAACCGGGACCGAAACGCCTACGAGCAGTACTTC.

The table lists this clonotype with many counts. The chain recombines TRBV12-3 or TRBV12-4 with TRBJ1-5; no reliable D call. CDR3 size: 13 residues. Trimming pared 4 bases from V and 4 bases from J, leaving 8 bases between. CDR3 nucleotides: TGTGCCAGCAGTTCGGGAGGAAATCAGCCCCAGCATTTT. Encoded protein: CASSSGGNQPQHF.

CDR3 nucleotides: TGTGCCAGCTCACCTAGACAGGGGGAGAACACTGAAGCTTTCTTT. This gives the protein CASSPRQGENTEAFF. The chain employs TRBV18 and TRBJ1-1; TRBD1 aligns across 9 bases. Per germline, CDR1 KGHSH and CDR2 LQKENI. With V trimmed by 3 bases and J by 1 base, 3 bases remained unmatched. The CDR3 contains 15 residues.